The 12 T cell receptor beta chains below all came from one sample that was sequenced in a study of post-analysis software for immune sequencing data (dated by TCRdb to between 2014 and 2017). The library came from PCR. This sample was sequenced with an Illumina HiSeq 2500. Unique molecular identifiers were incorporated into TCR beta cDNA libraries to reduce PCR and sequencing biases. TCRdb reprocessing: public reads trimmed at Q25 with fastp, clones called with MiXCR, in-frame beta chains kept. Each CDR3 protein gets just one entry, which takes the most common genes and DNA from the rows behind it. Counted in this sample were roughly 800,000 distinct CDR3 sequences; around 42% of them appeared once. In total, the top ten clones hold roughly 4.4% of the sample. Paper-wide results and their limitations: Four to six TRBV segments, including TRBV5-6, TRBV5-1 and TRBV20-1, were significantly more frequent in patients than controls.

Antigens for these TCRs are unknown. The sequencing input was blood. These receptors were collected from a girl between 10 and 17 years old with multiple sclerosis.

V usage is TRBV20-1 and J usage is TRBJ1-5, with 9 bases lining up with TRBD1. The junction had 4 bases not matched to a gene; V was cut back by 4 bases and J by 3 bases. The CDR3 loop spans 14 amino acids. The V gene's germline CDR1 is DFQATT and CDR2 SNEGSKA (reference sequence). CDR3 nucleotide sequence: TGCAGTGCTATAGGACAGGGGAACAATCAGCCCCAGCATTTT. It codes for CSAIGQGNNQPQHF.

The genes are TRBV29-1 and TRBJ2-1, with 7 bases lining up with TRBD2. The CDR3 has 13 amino acids. Germline values: CDR1 SQVTM, CDR2 ANQGSEA. J gave up 5 bases and V 4 bases, and 5 bases lay outside the gene matches. This chain's CDR3 is CSVVPAGNNEQFF. DNA for the CDR3: TGCAGCGTTGTTCCAGCGGGGAACAATGAGCAGTTCTTC.

This clonotype was seen a few times. This chain uses TRBV29-1 with TRBJ1-2; 8 bases agree with TRBD1. V was clipped by 4 bases and J by 5 bases; unmatched bases: 9. This CDR3 region has 14 residues. Germline CDR1 and CDR2: SQVTM and ANQGSEA. The CDR3 is CSVVTGGDAYGYTF. Here the CDR3 DNA reads TGCAGCGTTGTCACAGGGGGTGATGCTTATGGCTACACCTTC.

In the case of this clonotype: A much larger clone sits a single nucleotide away, making a read error possible. No conserved phenylalanine or tryptophan ends this CDR3, so it is likely a read error. The chain couples TRBV6-1 to TRBJ1-2, with 8 bases fitting TRBD1. Germline loops: CDR1 MNHNS, CDR2 SASEGT. The CDR3 runs to 12 residues. The ends lost 8 bases at V and 6 bases at J; junction bases unmatched: 5. CDR3 in amino acids: CASVGQGNGYTC. CDR3 sequence (DNA): TGTGCCAGCGTCGGACAGGGAAATGGCTACACCTGC.

The CDR3 protein is CASSRGQGGYNEQFF. CDR3 in DNA: TGTGCCAGCAGTCGGGGACAGGGGGGCTACAATGAGCAGTTCTTC. The chain couples TRBV13 to TRBJ2-1, with 11 nucleotides matching TRBD1. J was trimmed by 3 bases and V by 6 bases; bases with no gene match: 4. Germline lookup yields CDR1 PRHDT and CDR2 FYEKMQ (reference sequence). CDR3 length equals 15 residues.

As to this clonotype: A much larger clonotype is one base distant, so this may be a read error. The chain has TRBV28 and TRBJ1-5; no definite D call. CDR1 is MDHEN and CDR2 is SYDVKM in the germline V gene. Trimming removed 3 bases at V and 2 bases at J, with 8 bases between. The CDR3 has 14 residues. CDR3 sequence reads: CASSFGPGNQPQHF. The CDR3, as DNA: TGTGCCAGCAGTTTTGGGCCGGGCAATCAGCCCCAGCATTTT. The entire variable domain, with the rest obtained from reference TRBV28 and TRBJ1-5, is as follows: DVKVTQSSRYLVKRTGEKVFLECVQDMDHENMFWYRQDPGLGLRLIYFSYDVKMKEKGDIPEGYSVSREKKERFSLILESASTNQTSMYLCASSFGPGNQPQHFGDGTRLSIL.

Notes on this clonotype: At one boundary the junction diverges from the germline segment, which might be a read error. The CDR3 bases are TGCAGCGTTGATCGGATCTACAATGTGCAGTTCTTC. This encodes CSVDRIYNVQFF. The chain recombines TRBV29-1 with TRBJ2-1; D is unresolved. Germline lookup yields CDR1 SQVTM and CDR2 ANQGSEA. This CDR3 contains 12 residues.

A note on this clonotype: One end of the junction fails to match germline, which may point to a read error. The chain links TRBV18 to TRBJ2-7; TRBD2 matches at 9 bases. The CDR3 is 14 amino acids. CDR1 is KGHSH, CDR2 LQKENI, per germline. CDR3 sequence (DNA): TGTGCCAGCTCACCACAGCGGGAGGCCTACGAGCAGGACTTC. Translating gives CASSPQREAYEQDF.

The chain couples TRBV10-2 to TRBJ2-1; TRBD2 matches 10 bases. Trimming at V came to 5 bases and at J to 0 bases, leaving 7 bases not matched to a gene. The CDR3 is made up of 17 amino acids. Germline V gene lookup returns CDR1 WSHSY and CDR2 SAAADI. The CDR3 region has the DNA TGCGCCAGCAGTAGGAGCGGGAGGGCTAGCTCCTACAATGAGCAGTTCTTC. It specifies CASSRSGRASSYNEQFF.

This clonotype was seen a handful of times. The chain recombines TRBV11-2 with TRBJ2-7, with 8 bases fitting TRBD1. The J segment lost 3 bases and the V segment lost 4 bases, leaving 8 bases of the junction unmatched. CDR1 and CDR2 (germline): SGHAT, FQNNGV. CDR3 length: 15 residues. The CDR3: CASSSLRTGNYEQYF. In DNA, the CDR3 is TGTGCCAGCAGCTCCCTTCGGACAGGGAACTACGAGCAGTACTTC.

The J gene is TRBJ2-7, the V gene TRBV12-3 or TRBV12-4; TRBD2 aligns across 8 bases. The CDR3 is made up of 14 amino acids. After removal of 5 bases from V and 5 bases from J, the junction contained 8 bases not matched to a gene. The CDR3 sequence is CASSVYGRAHEQYF. CDR3 DNA: TGTGCCAGCAGTGTTTACGGGAGGGCCCACGAGCAGTACTTC.

This clonotype was counted only a few times. One end of the junction does not line up with germline, which may come from a read error. This CDR3 is CAGSYGGSYEQYF. CDR3 DNA: TGTGCCGGCAGTTACGGGGGCTCCTACGAGCAGTACTTC. The chain joins TRBV6-5 to TRBJ2-7, with D maybe TRBD2 (6 bases). The CDR3 length is 13 residues. Germline CDR1 MNHEY, CDR2 SVGAGI.